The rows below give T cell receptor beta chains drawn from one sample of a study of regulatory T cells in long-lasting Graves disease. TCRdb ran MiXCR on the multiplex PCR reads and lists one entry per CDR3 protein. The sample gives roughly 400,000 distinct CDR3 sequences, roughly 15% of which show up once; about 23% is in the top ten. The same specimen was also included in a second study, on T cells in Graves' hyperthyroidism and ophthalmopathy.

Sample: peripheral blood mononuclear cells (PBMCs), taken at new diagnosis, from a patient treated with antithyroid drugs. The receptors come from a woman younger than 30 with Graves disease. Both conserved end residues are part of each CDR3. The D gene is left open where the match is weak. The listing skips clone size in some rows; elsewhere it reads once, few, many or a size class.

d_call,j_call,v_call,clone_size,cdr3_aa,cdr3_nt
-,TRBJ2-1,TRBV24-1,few,CATSDSASNNEQFF,TGTGCCACCAGTGATTCGGCGAGTAACAATGAGCAGTTCTTC
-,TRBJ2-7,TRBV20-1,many,CSARERAQLLGQYF,TGCAGTGCTAGAGAACGGGCTCAATTACTAGGGCAGTACTTC
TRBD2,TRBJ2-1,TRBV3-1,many,CASRPSPSSGSSYNEQFF,TGTGCCAGCAGGCCCTCCCCCTCTAGCGGGAGCTCCTACAATGAGCAGTTCTTC
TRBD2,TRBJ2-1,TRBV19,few,CASNRRGRQGGTSGSNNEQFF,TGTGCCAGTAATCGGAGGGGGAGACAGGGAGGGACTAGCGGGAGCAACAATGAGCAGTTCTTC
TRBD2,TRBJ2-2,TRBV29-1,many,CSVPGLAGNTGELFF,TGCAGCGTCCCGGGACTAGCGGGAAACACCGGGGAGCTGTTTTTT
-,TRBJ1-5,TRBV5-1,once,CASSLSPGWSNQRQHF,TGCGCCAGCAGCTTGAGTCCCGGGTGGAGCAATCAGCGCCAGCATTTT
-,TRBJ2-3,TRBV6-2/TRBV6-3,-,CASSEARFTDTQYF,TGTGCCAGCAGTGAGGCTAGATTCACAGATACGCAGTATTTT
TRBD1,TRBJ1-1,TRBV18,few,CASSPGQTEAFF,TGTGCCAGCTCACCGGGACAGACTGAAGCTTTCTTT
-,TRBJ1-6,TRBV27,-,CASSLLGANSPLHF,TGTGCCAGCAGTTTATTAGGGGCAAATTCACCCCTCCACTTT
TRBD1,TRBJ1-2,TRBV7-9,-,CASSYSGGQGYYGYTF,TGTGCCAGCAGCTATTCCGGCGGACAGGGTTACTATGGCTACACCTTC
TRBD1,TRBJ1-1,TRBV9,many,CASSSGQGSPEAFF,TGTGCCAGCAGCTCCGGACAGGGCTCGCCTGAAGCTTTCTTT
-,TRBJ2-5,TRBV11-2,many,CASSWSGPRKETQYF,TGTGCCAGCAGCTGGTCCGGGCCGCGCAAGGAGACCCAGTACTTC
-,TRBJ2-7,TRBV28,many,CASSGGVEQYF,TGTGCCAGCAGCGGGGGCGTCGAGCAGTACTTC
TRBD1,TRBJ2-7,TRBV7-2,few,CASSPLGGTGRNEQYF,TGTGCCAGCAGCCCCCTAGGAGGGACAGGGAGAAACGAGCAGTACTTC
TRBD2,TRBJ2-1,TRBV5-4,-,CASSLVAGENNEQFF,TGTGCCAGCAGCTTGGTCGCGGGAGAGAACAATGAGCAGTTCTTC
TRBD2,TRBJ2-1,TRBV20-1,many,CSARARDYILF,TGCAGTGCTAGAGCCCGGGACTATATCCTCTTC
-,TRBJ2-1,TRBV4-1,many,CASSRRSPEDEQFF,TGCGCCAGCAGCCGAAGATCCCCGGAGGATGAGCAGTTCTTC
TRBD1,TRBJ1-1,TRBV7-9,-,CATRGDSNTEAFF,TGTGCCACCCGAGGGGACAGCAACACTGAAGCTTTCTTT
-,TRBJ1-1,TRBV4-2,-,CASSQEWPYTEAFF,TGTGCCAGCAGCCAAGAATGGCCTTACACTGAAGCTTTCTTT
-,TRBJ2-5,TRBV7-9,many,CASSLALALSVETQYF,TGTGCCAGCAGCTTAGCGCTGGCGTTGAGCGTAGAGACCCAGTACTTC
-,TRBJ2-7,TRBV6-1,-,CASRLTRPSFSHEQYF,TGTGCCAGCAGACTCACTAGACCATCTTTCAGCCACGAGCAGTACTTC
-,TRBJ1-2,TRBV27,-,CASSPLGGRGGYTF,TGTGCCAGCAGTCCCCTCGGGGGCAGAGGTGGCTACACCTTC
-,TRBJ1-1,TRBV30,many,CAWSYGGATEAFF,TGTGCCTGGAGTTATGGGGGAGCCACTGAAGCTTTCTTT
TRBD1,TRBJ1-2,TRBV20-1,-,CSAEDRAQGGYTF,TGCAGTGCCGAGGACAGGGCCCAAGGTGGCTACACCTTC
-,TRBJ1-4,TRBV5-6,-,CASSLWTVLNEKLFF,TGTGCCAGCAGCTTGTGGACAGTACTTAATGAAAAACTGTTTTTT
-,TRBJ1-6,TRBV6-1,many,CASSEASDILTLHF,TGTGCCAGCAGTGAAGCAAGCGACATTCTCACCCTCCACTTT
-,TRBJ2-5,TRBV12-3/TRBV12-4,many,CASSTGTGASSSGTTQYF,TGTGCCAGCAGCACCGGGACAGGGGCTTCATCTAGCGGGACGACCCAGTACTTC
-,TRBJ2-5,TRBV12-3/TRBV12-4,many,CASSITGIQETQYF,TGTGCCAGCAGCATAACAGGGATCCAAGAGACCCAGTACTTC
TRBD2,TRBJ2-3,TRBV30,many,CAWSVLASGSTDTQYF,TGTGCCTGGAGTGTACTCGCTAGCGGGAGTACAGATACGCAGTATTTT
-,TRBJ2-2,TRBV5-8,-,CASSPPYDTGELFF,TGTGCCAGCAGCCCTCCATACGACACCGGGGAGCTGTTTTTT
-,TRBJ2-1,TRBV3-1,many,CASSQGLWRNEQFF,TGTGCCAGCAGCCAAGGCCTTTGGAGAAATGAGCAGTTCTTC
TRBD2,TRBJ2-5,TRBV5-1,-,CASSLGGLAGDTETQYF,TGTGCCAGCAGCTTAGGAGGACTAGCGGGAGATACAGAGACCCAGTACTTC
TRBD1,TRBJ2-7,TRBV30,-,CAWSPGQNYEQYF,TGTGCCTGGAGCCCGGGACAGAACTACGAGCAGTACTTC
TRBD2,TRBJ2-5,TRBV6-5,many,CASSYGVIAGGKGYDRETQYF,TGTGCCAGCAGTTACGGAGTGATAGCGGGAGGGAAGGGATATGATCGAGAGACCCAGTACTTC